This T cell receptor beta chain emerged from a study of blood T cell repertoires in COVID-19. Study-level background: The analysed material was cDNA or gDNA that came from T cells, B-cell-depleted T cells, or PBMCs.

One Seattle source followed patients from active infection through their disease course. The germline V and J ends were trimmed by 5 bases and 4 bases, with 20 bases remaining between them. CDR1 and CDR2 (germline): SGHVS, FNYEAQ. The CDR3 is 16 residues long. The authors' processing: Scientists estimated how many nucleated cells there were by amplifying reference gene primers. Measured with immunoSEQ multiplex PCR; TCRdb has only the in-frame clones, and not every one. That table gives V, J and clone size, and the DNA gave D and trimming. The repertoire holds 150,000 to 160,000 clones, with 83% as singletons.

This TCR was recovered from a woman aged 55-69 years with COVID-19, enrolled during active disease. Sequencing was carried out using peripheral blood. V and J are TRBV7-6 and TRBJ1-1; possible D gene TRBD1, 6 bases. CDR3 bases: TGTGCCAGCAGCCCCTATCTGACGCTGGGGGCCACTGAAGCTTTCTTT. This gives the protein CASSPYLTLGATEAFF. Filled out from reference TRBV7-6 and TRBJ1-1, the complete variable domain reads GAGVSQSPRYKVTKRGQDVALRCDPISGHVSLYWYRQALGQGPEFLTYFNYEAQQDKSGLPNDRFSAERPEGSISTLTIQRTEQRDSAMYRCASSPYLTLGATEAFFGQGTRLTVV.